The 23 T cell receptor beta chains below all came from one sample that was sequenced in a study of cytomegalovirus exposure and HLA in healthy donors. PCR was performed using 60 Vbeta and 13 Jbeta primers. Repertoires were generated with immunoSEQ multiplex PCR, while TCRdb's copy carries only in-frame clones and drops some. Among about 190,000 clones, around 90% were seen once, and the ten largest hold around 0.99%. What was sequenced was PBMCs. Every receptor here comes from a boy between 2 and 10 years old in good health and CMV-seronegative.

V gene TRBV9 combines with J gene TRBJ2-1; D is unclear. Germline V gene lookup returns CDR1 SGDLS and CDR2 YYNGEE. V was cut by 3 bases and J by 6 bases, with 10 bases left in between. This CDR3 spans 13 amino acids. This CDR3 reads CASSGLTVNEQFF. The CDR3 DNA is TGTGCCAGCAGCGGTCTCACAGTCAATGAGCAGTTCTTC. The whole variable domain, remainder taken from reference TRBV9 and TRBJ2-1, is DSGVTQTPKHLITATGQRVTLRCSPRSGDLSVYWYQQSLDQGLQFLIQYYNGEERAKGNILERFSAQQFPDLHSELNLSSLELGDSALYFCASSGLTVNEQFFGPGTRLTVL.

A few counts support this clone. V is TRBV5-1 and J is TRBJ1-1; weak D call: TRBD1 (5 bases). This CDR3 contains 12 residues. In germline, CDR1 is SGHRS, CDR2 YFSETQ. The V end was cut by 7 bases, the J end by 4 bases, with 11 bases between. CDR3 DNA: TGCGCCAGCGGGCAGGGCGGCACTGAAGCTTTCTTT. It encodes CASGQGGTEAFF.

V is TRBV29-1 and J is TRBJ1-1, with D maybe TRBD1 (6 bases). The ends were cut back, 6 bases at V and 0 bases at J, with 11 bases in the middle. CDR1 is SQVTM and CDR2 is ANQGSEA in the germline V gene. CDR3 length equals 13 residues. The CDR3 nucleotides read TGCAGCGTCCAACAGGGTGTGAACACTGAAGCTTTCTTT. Translated, it gives CSVQQGVNTEAFF.

A single count supports this clone. The genes are TRBV2 and TRBJ2-2, with 12 bases aligning to TRBD2. V lost 7 bases to trimming and J lost 6 bases; unmatched junction nucleotides: 6. This CDR3 has 15 residues. Germline-derived CDR1 and CDR2 are SNHLY and FYNNEI. The CDR3 DNA follows: TGTGCCAGCATCAAACTAGCGGGAGGCCCCGGGGAGCTGTTTTTT. This encodes CASIKLAGGPGELFF.

J is TRBJ2-1 and V is TRBV5-1; D possibly corresponds to TRBD2 (5 bases). V lost 7 bases and J lost 4, with 12 bases in between. Germline V lookup: CDR1 SGHRS, CDR2 YFSETQ. There are 13 residues in the CDR3. CDR3 DNA sequence: TGCGCCAGCTCCGACTATGGGTACAATGAGCAGTTCTTC. The encoded protein is CASSDYGYNEQFF.

The chain links TRBV19 to TRBJ2-7, with 9 bases matching TRBD2. This CDR3 spans 16 amino acids. The germline V gene encodes CDR1 LNHDA and CDR2 SQIVND (reference sequence). The V and J ends lost 6 bases and 5 bases, in that order; junction bases with no gene match: 14. CDR3 sequence: CASRPNLAGLYDEQYF. As DNA, the CDR3 is TGTGCCAGTAGACCCAATCTAGCGGGGCTTTACGACGAGCAGTACTTC.

This clone came up once. Here the CDR3 reads CASSYQSGTGGNEQYF. The CDR3 DNA follows: TGTGCCAGCAGTTACCAGTCCGGGACAGGGGGCAACGAGCAGTACTTC. V is TRBV6-5 and J is TRBJ2-7, with 12 bases fitting TRBD1. The CDR3 has 16 amino acids. Unmatched junction bases numbered 7, after V lost 2 bases and J lost 5 bases. Germline loops: CDR1 MNHEY, CDR2 SVGAGI.

V and J are TRBV27 and TRBJ2-1; 8 bases line up with TRBD2. J lost 11 bases, V lost 2 bases, and 2 bases had no gene match. Germline CDR1 and CDR2: MNHEY and SMNVEV (reference sequence). The CDR3 consists of 12 residues. The CDR3 region is CASSLRGGQQFF. In nucleotides, the CDR3 is TGTGCCAGCAGTTTACGGGGGGGTCAGCAGTTCTTC.

This clone has ten or more counts. V usage is TRBV4-1 and J usage is TRBJ1-5; weak D call: TRBD1 (5 bases). CDR1 MGHRA and CDR2 YSYEKL come from the germline V gene. This CDR3 spans 17 amino acids. Trimming cost V 1 base and J 1 base, with 14 bases left between them. As DNA, the CDR3 is TGCGCCAGCAGCCAAGTGGACATGGGGCTGAGCAATCAGCCCCAGCATTTT. Amino acids: CASSQVDMGLSNQPQHF.

The chain is built from TRBV5-1 and TRBJ2-3; maybe TRBD2 (6 bases). CDR1 and CDR2 (germline): SGHRS, YFSETQ. The CDR3 length is 15 residues. Trimming took off 3 bases at V and 5 bases at J, with 16 bases between the two ends. The CDR3 DNA is TGCGCCAGCAGCTGGGTCGGGGGAGGAGAAGATACGCAGTATTTT. Its translation: CASSWVGGGEDTQYF.

The V gene is TRBV28, the J gene TRBJ2-4; D gene ambiguous. The germline V and J ends were trimmed by 3 bases and 0 bases, with 9 bases remaining between them. This CDR3 has 15 residues. Per the germline V gene, CDR1 is MDHEN and CDR2 is SYDVKM. For the CDR3, the DNA is TGTGCCAGCAGTTTGCTGGGCATAGCCAAAAACATTCAGTACTTC. Protein: CASSLLGIAKNIQYF.

The rearrangement joins TRBV11-2 to TRBJ2-5; 15 bases agree with TRBD2. Germline V gene sequence: CDR1 SGHAT, CDR2 FQNNGV. This CDR3 has 17 residues. Trimming removed 6 bases from V and 0 bases from J; junction bases left unmatched: 5. The CDR3 reads CASRTGTSGRHQETQYF. The CDR3 nucleotides read TGTGCCAGCAGAACCGGGACTAGCGGGAGGCACCAAGAGACCCAGTACTTC.

V is TRBV7-9 and J is TRBJ2-5; 8 nucleotides align to TRBD1. This CDR3 contains 14 residues. Germline V gene data show CDR1 as SEHNR and CDR2 as FQNEAQ (reference sequence). The junction had 4 bases not matched to a gene; V was cut back by 3 bases and J by 4 bases. CDR3 residues: CASSFGQGIETQYF. In nucleotides, the CDR3 is TGTGCCAGCAGCTTCGGACAGGGAATAGAGACCCAGTACTTC.

The chain recombines TRBV18 with TRBJ2-5, with 8 positions matching TRBD2. V lost 6 bases and J lost 5; bases outside the gene matches: 5. Per the germline V gene, CDR1 is KGHSH and CDR2 is LQKENI. The CDR3 runs to 13 residues. Written as DNA, the CDR3 is TGTGCCAGCTCCCCGGGAGGGCTGGAGACCCAGTACTTC. The encoded protein is CASSPGGLETQYF.

The J gene is TRBJ2-7, the V gene TRBV28; D may be TRBD1 (6 bases). The germline gives CDR1 MDHEN, CDR2 SYDVKM. V lost 6 bases to trimming and J lost 2 bases, with 17 bases between them. CDR3 length: 15 amino acids. CDR3 protein: CASRRHREYPYEQYF. Here the CDR3 DNA reads TGTGCCAGCAGGCGCCACAGGGAATACCCCTACGAGCAGTACTTC.

This clone was recorded only once. The chain couples TRBV30 to TRBJ2-1; D gene ambiguous. Trimming pared 6 bases from V and 4 bases from J, leaving 10 bases between. Germline V gene lookup returns CDR1 GTSNPN and CDR2 SVGIG (reference sequence). The CDR3 is 12 residues long. CDR3 loop: CACHSGYNEQFF. Written as DNA, the CDR3 is TGTGCCTGCCACTCCGGGTACAATGAGCAGTTCTTC. Together with reference TRBV30 and TRBJ2-1, the CDR3 gives the full variable domain: SQTIHQWPATLVQPVGSPLSLECTVEGTSNPNLYWYRQAAGRGLQLLFYSVGIGQISSEVPQNLSASRPQDRQFILSSKKLLLSDSGFYLCACHSGYNEQFFGPGTRLTVL.

Remarks on this clone: At one boundary the junction diverges from the germline segment, which might be a read error. This sample includes further DNA sequences coding for the same CDR3. This rearrangement joins TRBV27 to TRBJ2-3; 12 bases map to TRBD2. CDR1 is MNHEY, CDR2 SMNVEV, per germline (reference sequence). The length of the CDR3 is 16 residues. The CDR3 sequence is CASSLLAGGPADTQYF. CDR3 DNA: TGTGCCAGCAGTTTACTAGCGGGAGGGCCAGCAGATACGCAGTATTTC.

This clone turned up a few times. The V and J genes are TRBV27 and TRBJ2-7, with TRBD1 matching over 7 bases. The CDR3 consists of 13 residues. V was clipped by 5 bases and J by 6 bases; unmatched bases: 7. From germline, CDR1 is MNHEY and CDR2 SMNVEV (reference sequence). DNA for the CDR3: TGTGCCAGCAGTCTAATGACAGGGAGCGAGCAGTACTTC. Translating gives CASSLMTGSEQYF.

Concerning this clone itself: Additional DNA sequences in this sample encode the identical CDR3. The chain has TRBV5-1 and TRBJ2-5; D not certain. The CDR3 is 13 amino acids. Germline V gives CDR1 SGHRS, CDR2 YFSETQ. Deletions cut 1 base from V and 5 bases from J, with 9 bases between. The DNA of the CDR3 is TGCGCCAGCAGCTTGTCCGGGTTGGAGACCCAGTACTTC. Translating gives CASSLSGLETQYF.

The V gene is TRBV13, the J gene TRBJ1-1, with 8 bases identical to TRBD1. The V and J ends lost 3 bases and 6 bases, in that order; junction bases with no gene match: 3. The length of the CDR3 is 13 residues. Germline CDR1 is PRHDT and CDR2 is FYEKMQ (reference sequence). CDR3 DNA: TGTGCCAGCAGCTTCAGGACAGGGTCTGAAGCTTTCTTT. Translating gives CASSFRTGSEAFF.

The chain is built from TRBV4-1 and TRBJ2-2, with D tentatively TRBD2 (5 bases). This CDR3 is 14 amino acids long. Trimming took 0 bases from V and 8 from J, leaving 10 bases between them. Germline V lookup: CDR1 MGHRA, CDR2 YSYEKL. CDR3 nucleotides: TGCGCCAGCAGCCAAGATCGAGGGCCAGGGGAGCTGTTTTTT. It specifies CASSQDRGPGELFF.

The gene calls are TRBV5-4 and TRBJ2-7, with unresolved D. Germline V CDR1 and CDR2: SGHNT, YYREEE (reference sequence). V lost 3 bases, J lost 9 bases, and 19 bases lay in between. The CDR3 covers 14 residues. The CDR3 nucleotides are TGTGCCAGCAGCTCGACGCGTGAGACCCGAGGGCAGTACTTC. Residues: CASSSTRETRGQYF.

This chain joins TRBV29-1 and TRBJ1-1, with 11 positions matching TRBD1. This CDR3 has 13 amino acids. Germline V lookup: CDR1 SQVTM, CDR2 ANQGSEA. The J segment lost 5 bases and the V segment lost 7 bases, leaving 6 bases of the junction unmatched. The CDR3, as DNA: TGCAGCGCCGGGGGGGACAGGGGGACTGAAGCTTTCTTT. Translation gives CSAGGDRGTEAFF.